This TCR beta chain came from a study of blood T cell repertoires in COVID-19. Overall study context: Specimens from acute and convalescent COVID-19 originated in the United States, Italy and Spain. Sources were T cells, B-cell-depleted T cells, or PBMCs; the material itself was cDNA or gDNA.

Original processing methods: How many nucleated cells were present was estimated from reference gene primer amplification. Assay used: immunoSEQ multiplex PCR; TCRdb lists only in-frame clones, some missing. That table gives V, J and clone size, and the DNA gave D and trimming. The profile covers about 250,000 clones, with 89% appearing a single time and 4% to 5% taken by the ten largest. The CDR3 has 17 residues. Germline V lookup: CDR1 SGHDN, CDR2 FVKESK. After removal of 1 base from V and 3 bases from J, the junction contained 6 bases not matched to a gene. The sequenced material came from peripheral blood. The receptor comes from a woman in her forties who had recovered from COVID-19. The chain is built from TRBV14 and TRBJ2-1, with 10 bases aligning to TRBD1. CDR3 residues: CASSQGRDRGNYNEQFF. CDR3 sequence (DNA): TGTGCCAGCAGCCAAGGTCGGGACAGGGGCAACTACAATGAGCAGTTCTTC.